The 8 T cell receptor beta chains below were found in one sample sequenced in a study of Ad26.COV2.S vaccination and SARS-CoV-2 variants. Sample treatment: approximately 18 received Ad26.COV2.S at low or high dose, single or two shots; a few received placebo; per-sample allocation not given. All samples were drawn on day 63, counting from the first vaccine or placebo injection. TCRdb's copy holds only in-frame clones and misses some; the assay was immunoSEQ multiplex PCR. There are roughly 700,000 clones in the sample; roughly 90% occur only once, and nearly 1.5% lies in the top ten. Sequenced here: peripheral blood, sampled in a trial of Ad26.COV2.S vaccine versus placebo. Receptors were obtained from a person aged 18-65 years who received the Ad26.COV2.S COVID-19 vaccine or a placebo.

J is TRBJ2-3 and V is TRBV7-2, with D uncertain. There are 13 residues in the CDR3. Trimming left V 5 bases short and J 3 bases short, with 9 bases between. Germline V CDR1 and CDR2: SGHTA, FQGNSA. CDR3 in DNA: TGTGCCAGCAGCCTCCGACTGACAGATACGCAGTATTTT. It yields the protein CASSLRLTDTQYF. The whole variable domain, remainder taken from reference TRBV7-2 and TRBJ2-3, is GAGVSQSPSNKVTEKGKDVELRCDPISGHTALYWYRQSLGQGLEFLIYFQGNSAPDKSGLPSDRFSAERTGGSVSTLTIQRTQQEDSAVYLCASSLRLTDTQYFGPGTRLTVL.

In this sample, this clone turned up once. The V and J genes are TRBV7-9 and TRBJ2-3; D perhaps matches TRBD1 (6 bases). V lost 4 bases, J lost 1 base, and 12 bases lay in between. The CDR3 has 15 amino acids. The germline gives CDR1 SEHNR, CDR2 FQNEAQ (reference sequence). The CDR3 DNA is TGTGCCAGCAGCTGGGGGCAGGGAGGCACAGATACGCAGTATTTT. Residues: CASSWGQGGTDTQYF.

CDR3: CASSPGGHTDTQYF. In nucleotides, the CDR3 is TGCGCCAGCAGTCCAGGGGGGCACACAGATACGCAGTATTTT. The gene calls are TRBV10-1 and TRBJ2-3, with D maybe TRBD1 (7 bases). The V gene lost 5 bases and the J gene lost 2 bases, with 11 bases spanning the gap. The length of the CDR3 is 14 residues. Per germline, CDR1 WNHNN and CDR2 SYGVQD (reference sequence).

The chain is built from TRBV30 and TRBJ2-2; D is unresolved. The germline V gene encodes CDR1 GTSNPN and CDR2 SVGIG (reference sequence). V lost 1 base and J lost 10, with 13 bases in between. There are 13 residues in the CDR3. The CDR3 bases are TGTGCCTGGAGTGAGGGCAGAAGTACGGAGCTGTTTTTT. Residues: CAWSEGRSTELFF.

The gene calls are TRBV10-3 and TRBJ2-7; D is unresolved. The CDR3 is 12 residues long. V was trimmed by 6 bases and J by 4 bases, leaving 10 bases between them. The germline gives CDR1 ENHRY, CDR2 SYGVKD. The CDR3 DNA sequence: TGTGCCATCAGCAGGACGGCTTACGAGCAGTACTTC. Translation: CAISRTAYEQYF.

This clone was recorded once. V gene TRBV18 combines with J gene TRBJ1-6, with D perhaps matching TRBD1 (6 bases). Per the germline V gene, CDR1 is KGHSH and CDR2 is LQKENI. This CDR3 is 15 amino acids long. Trimming removed 4 bases from V and 7 bases from J, with 14 bases in between. CDR3 nucleotide sequence: TGTGCCAGCTCACTCACGACAGGCGGGAATTCACCCCTCCACTTT. Amino acid sequence: CASSLTTGGNSPLHF.

The V call is TRBV7-6, the J call TRBJ1-5; 10 bases are a match to TRBD1. CDR3 length equals 20 residues. J gave up 5 bases and V 4 bases, and 20 bases lay outside the gene matches. Germline-derived CDR1 and CDR2 are SGHVS and FNYEAQ. CDR3 in amino acids: CASSSHTGTGERIWHQPQHF. DNA for the CDR3: TGTGCCAGCAGCTCGCATACAGGGACAGGGGAAAGGATATGGCATCAGCCCCAGCATTTT.

The gene calls are TRBV3-1 (or the pseudogene TRBV3-2) and TRBJ1-2; tentative D call: TRBD1 (6 bases). CDR1 is LGHDT, CDR2 YNNKEL, per germline (reference sequence). V gave up 4 bases and J gave up 0 bases, with 12 bases separating them. This CDR3 contains 15 residues. The DNA for the CDR3 is TGTGCCAGCAGCCTGGGACACCAAGCTAACTATGGCTACACCTTC. Encoded protein: CASSLGHQANYGYTF.